The rows below give T cell receptor beta chains drawn from one sample of a study of blood T cell repertoires in COVID-19. Repertoires were generated with immunoSEQ multiplex PCR, while TCRdb's copy carries only in-frame clones and drops some. This repertoire shows 250,000 to 350,000 clones, 90% found once; its top ten account for 2% to 3%. The material sequenced was PBMCs or T cells enriched from blood (not recorded which). All receptors come from a man aged 60 to 75 who had recovered from COVID-19. Each CDR3 is given with its conserved first and last residue. D genes are given only for firm matches. The listing skips clone size in some rows; elsewhere it reads once, few, many or a size class.

j_call v_call clone_size d_call cdr3_nt cdr3_aa
TRBJ2-7 TRBV7-3 once TRBD2 TGTGCCAGCAGCTTATCGCTAGCGGGAGGTTCCTACGAGCAGTACTTC CASSLSLAGGSYEQYF
TRBJ2-1 TRBV28 once NA TGTGCCAGCAGTTCCATGTACTCAGGGGTCCTGGGGTTCTTC CASSSMYSGVLGFF
TRBJ2-7 TRBV5-1 NA TRBD2 TGCGCCAGCAGACCGACTAGCGGGATCTCCTACGAGCAGTACTTC CASRPTSGISYEQYF
TRBJ2-1 TRBV2 NA NA TGTGCCAGCAGAGAGGCCGGTGAGCAGTTCTTC CASREAGEQFF
TRBJ2-1 TRBV5-1 NA TRBD2 TGCGCCAGCAGCTTGTGGGGGAGGGAAGGCGATGAGCAGTTCTTC CASSLWGREGDEQFF
TRBJ1-2 TRBV20-1 NA NA TGCAGTGCTCGTGAGGGGCCCGGCTACACCTTC CSAREGPGYTF
TRBJ2-1 TRBV6-4 NA NA TGTGCCAGCAGTGAGGCGTCTAGCCTGCCCTACAATGAGCAGTTCTTC CASSEASSLPYNEQFF
TRBJ2-7 TRBV28 NA NA TGTGCCAGCACTACAGCCAACCCCCCCTACGAGCAGTACTTC CASTTANPPYEQYF
TRBJ2-3 TRBV6-2/TRBV6-3 NA TRBD2 TGTGCCAGCAGTCGTAGCGGGGGGATCACAGATACGCAGTATTTT CASSRSGGITDTQYF
TRBJ1-2 TRBV19 NA NA TGTGCCAGTAGTAGACAGGCCTCAAGTCGTGGCTACACCTTC CASSRQASSRGYTF
TRBJ2-7 TRBV7-2 once NA TGTGCCAGCAGCCCACGACCCGGACGGGACTACGAGCAGTACTTC CASSPRPGRDYEQYF
TRBJ1-1 TRBV7-6 NA NA TGTGCCAGCAGCTTAGACCCAGTCGGTTCGACAGGTGAAGCTTTCTTT CASSLDPVGSTGEAFF
TRBJ1-2 TRBV5-1 NA TRBD1 TGCGCCAGCAGCTTGGGACGAGCTGGACAGGGTAATGGCTACACCTTC CASSLGRAGQGNGYTF
TRBJ1-1 TRBV30 NA NA TGTGCCTGGAGTGTACTATCTGTAATCCGAGTGGGGAACACTGAAGCTTTCTTT CAWSVLSVIRVGNTEAFF
TRBJ2-5 TRBV7-8 NA TRBD2 TGTGCCAGCAGCTTAATGGGGACTAGCGGGAGTCTCGGAGAGACCCAGTACTTC CASSLMGTSGSLGETQYF
TRBJ2-2 TRBV18 NA TRBD2 TGTGCCAGCTCACCGGGAGGGGAGGCCACCGGGGAGCTGTTTTTT CASSPGGEATGELFF
TRBJ1-2 TRBV5-1 NA NA TGCGCCAGCAGCAGGGACACCGCTTTCTATGGCTACACCTTC CASSRDTAFYGYTF
TRBJ2-7 TRBV5-6 NA TRBD1 TGTGCCAGCAGCCTATGGGACAGGGGCTCCGAGCAGTACTTC CASSLWDRGSEQYF
TRBJ1-6 TRBV30 NA NA TGTGCCTGGACAGGGTCATTTTCACCCCTCCACTTT CAWTGSFSPLHF
TRBJ1-1 TRBV5-1 NA TRBD1 TGCGCCAGCAGCTTGAGGGACGACAGGGTTCGGGGTACTGAAGCTTTCTTT CASSLRDDRVRGTEAFF
TRBJ1-2 TRBV4-3 few NA TGCGCCAGCAGCCAAGTGTCAGGGTCAGGTGGCTACACCTTC CASSQVSGSGGYTF
TRBJ1-1 TRBV9 few NA TGTGCCAGCAGCGTAGACAGGAACACTGAAGCTTTCTTT CASSVDRNTEAFF
TRBJ2-1 TRBV7-9 once NA TGTGCCAGCAGCTTTAACTCTGAGCAGTTCTTC CASSFNSEQFF
TRBJ2-7 TRBV29-1 once TRBD1 TGCAGCGTTAGGGACAGGTCATACGAGCAGTACTTC CSVRDRSYEQYF
TRBJ1-4 TRBV30 NA NA TGTGCCTGGGCCATGAACTTCGTCCCGGCAGGGACAGAAAAACTGTTTTTT CAWAMNFVPAGTEKLFF
TRBJ2-6 TRBV5-1 once NA TGCGCCAGCAGCGTCCAGTCCTCTGGGGCCAACGTCCTGACTTTC CASSVQSSGANVLTF
TRBJ1-2 TRBV4-2 NA NA TGTGCCAGCAGCCAAGGGTCAGGGAATGGCTACACCTTC CASSQGSGNGYTF
TRBJ1-3 TRBV7-2 NA NA TGTGCCAGCAGCGCCCCGGGGATTGGAAACACCATATATTTT CASSAPGIGNTIYF
TRBJ2-1 TRBV29-1 NA NA TGCAGCGTTGAAGATCTGCCAGGGGTTTACAATGAGCAGTTCTTC CSVEDLPGVYNEQFF
TRBJ1-2 TRBV6-5 few NA TGTGCCAGCAGTTACTCAAGGGACACGAAACGCGGCTACACCTTC CASSYSRDTKRGYTF
TRBJ1-1 TRBV29-1 NA TRBD1 TGCAGCGCCGCCGACAGGGGTTACCAGCCTGAAGCTTTCTTT CSAADRGYQPEAFF
TRBJ2-5 TRBV9 NA TRBD1 TGTGCCAGCAGCGCCGACAGGGGGCAAGAGACCCAGTACTTC CASSADRGQETQYF
TRBJ2-3 TRBV4-1 NA NA TGCGCCAGCAGCCAATGGAAAGAGAGGCCCACAGATACGCAGTATTTT CASSQWKERPTDTQYF
TRBJ1-4 TRBV7-9 NA NA TGTGCCAGCAGCCCCCCGATCCTGCGCGGGGATGAAAAACTGTTTTTT CASSPPILRGDEKLFF
TRBJ1-5 TRBV19 NA NA TGTGCCAGTAATGGAGGCGGAGGTAATCAGCCCCAGCATTTT CASNGGGGNQPQHF
TRBJ2-1 TRBV6-5 NA NA TGTGCCAGCAGTTACTTGCGGGGACTCTCCTACAATGAGCAGTTCTTC CASSYLRGLSYNEQFF
TRBJ2-7 TRBV7-6 NA TRBD2 TGTGCCAGCAGCTTAGAGGAAGCCTTTGGGTTTTTAGCGGGAGCACCTCACTACGAGCAGTACTTC CASSLEEAFGFLAGAPHYEQYF
TRBJ2-7 TRBV9 few NA TGTGCCAGCAGCGCCATGACAGGCGGCGAGCAGTACTTC CASSAMTGGEQYF
TRBJ2-5 TRBV7-8 NA TRBD1 TGTGCCAGCAGCTTAGCGGCTTCAGGGACAGGGGGAGAGACCCAGTACTTC CASSLAASGTGGETQYF
TRBJ2-3 TRBV4-3 NA NA TGCGCCAGCAGCCAAGTAGTAACGGCGGTTACAGATACGCAGTATTTT CASSQVVTAVTDTQYF
TRBJ2-1 TRBV27 NA NA TGTGCCAGCAGTTTATCGTGGGGCCTTAGCTCCTACAATGAGCAGTTCTTC CASSLSWGLSSYNEQFF
TRBJ2-5 TRBV4-2 NA TRBD1 TGTGCCAGCAGCCACTCGGGACAGGGGGGGGAGACCCAGTACTTC CASSHSGQGGETQYF